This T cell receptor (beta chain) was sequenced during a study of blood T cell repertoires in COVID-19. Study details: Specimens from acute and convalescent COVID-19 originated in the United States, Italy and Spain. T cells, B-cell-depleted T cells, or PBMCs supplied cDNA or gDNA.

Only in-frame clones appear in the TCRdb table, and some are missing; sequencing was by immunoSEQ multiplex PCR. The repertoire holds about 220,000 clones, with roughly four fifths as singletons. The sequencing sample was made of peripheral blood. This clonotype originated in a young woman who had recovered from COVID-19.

CDR3: CAGAQAGANVLTF. The DNA of the CDR3 is TGTGCCGGGGCTCAGGCTGGGGCCAACGTCCTGACTTTC. V is TRBV30 and J is TRBJ2-6; D may be TRBD1 (5 bases). V was shortened by 8 bases and J by 2 bases, with 10 bases between the two germline ends. This CDR3 contains 13 residues. Germline CDR1 reads GTSNPN; CDR2 reads SVGIG (reference sequence).